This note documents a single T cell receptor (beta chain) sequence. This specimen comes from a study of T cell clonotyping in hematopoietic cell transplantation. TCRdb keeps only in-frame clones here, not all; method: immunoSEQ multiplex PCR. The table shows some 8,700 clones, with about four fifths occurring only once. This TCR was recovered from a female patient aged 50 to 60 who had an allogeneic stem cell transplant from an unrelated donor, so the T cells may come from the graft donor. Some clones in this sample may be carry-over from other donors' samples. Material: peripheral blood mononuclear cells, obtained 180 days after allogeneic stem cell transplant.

Here the CDR3 DNA reads TGCAGCATCGAAGGTTGGGGAACCAACGAGCAGTACTTC. As protein: CSIEGWGTNEQYF. The rearrangement links TRBV29-1 to TRBJ2-7, with D unresolved. The CDR3 is 13 residues long. Germline values: CDR1 SQVTM, CDR2 ANQGSEA. Trimming took off 8 bases at V and 5 bases at J, with 19 bases between the two ends.